The 14 T cell receptor beta chains below come from one sample, sequenced in a study of human T cells and chemical hapten exposure. TCRdb processed the RACE reads anew with MiXCR; each CDR3 protein has one entry. The sample gives under 400,000 distinct CDR3 sequences, 5.1% of which show up once; 2.6% is in the top ten. Time point specified: pre-sensitization, week 0. Treatment described: therapeutic diphenylcyclopropenone sensitization with weekly scalp DPC. The specimen comprised whole blood, sampled in connection with sensitization to the hapten diphenylcyclopropenone (DPC). The receptors were gathered from a woman between 50 and 59 years old with alopecia areata. Some clones in this sample may be carry-over from other donors' samples.

This clonotype appeared many times. V gene TRBV29-1 combines with J gene TRBJ1-1; no clear D gene. The V end lost 4 bases, the J end lost 1 base, and 7 bases lay between the germline ends. The CDR3 length is 12 residues. CDR1 is SQVTM and CDR2 is ANQGSEA in the germline V gene. The CDR3 is CSVAEGNTEAFF. The CDR3, as DNA: TGCAGCGTTGCAGAGGGGAACACTGAAGCTTTCTTT.

The V call is TRBV6-5, the J call TRBJ1-4; no firm D call. The CDR3 is 14 residues long. Germline V gene sequence: CDR1 MNHEY, CDR2 SVGAGI. V dropped 4 bases and J dropped 7 bases, with 13 bases sitting between them. CDR3 region: CASSSRMEAEKLFF. The DNA of the CDR3 is TGTGCCAGCAGTTCTCGGATGGAGGCTGAAAAACTGTTTTTT.

This clonotype was seen a handful of times. The rearrangement joins TRBV28 to TRBJ2-5; 11 bases are shared with TRBD1. Trimming cost V 6 bases and J 10 bases; bases outside gene matches: 10. Germline lookup yields CDR1 MDHEN and CDR2 SYDVKM. CDR3 length equals 14 residues. The CDR3 nucleotides are TGTGCCAGCAGGGATCCGGGACAGGGGGTAGGCCAGTACTTC. This gives the protein CASRDPGQGVGQYF.

The rearrangement links TRBV6-6 to TRBJ2-1; 9 bases match TRBD1. V was clipped by 5 bases and J by 7 bases; unmatched bases: 9. The germline CDR1 and CDR2 sequences are MNHNY and SVGAGI (reference sequence). CDR3 length: 15 amino acids. The CDR3 DNA follows: TGTGCCAGCAGTACCGGACAGGGGAGGATTAATGAGCAGTTCTTC. It is translated as CASSTGQGRINEQFF.

The table lists this clonotype with a few counts. The CDR3 DNA follows: TGTGCCAGCAGCGTTTTAACGGATCGAGAGTACGAGCAGTACTTC. This sequence encodes CASSVLTDREYEQYF. The V gene is TRBV28, the J gene TRBJ2-7; D gene ambiguous. Per germline, CDR1 MDHEN and CDR2 SYDVKM. V dropped 6 bases and J dropped 4 bases, with 19 bases sitting between them. The CDR3 is 15 residues long.

This clonotype was detected many times. The chain couples TRBV9 to TRBJ2-3; a possible D gene is TRBD2 (6 bases). The germline V and J ends were trimmed by 0 bases and 3 bases, with 14 bases remaining between them. This CDR3 spans 16 amino acids. Looked up from germline, CDR1 is SGDLS and CDR2 is YYNGEE. The CDR3 spells CASSVELAGATDTQYF. In DNA form, the CDR3 reads TGTGCCAGCAGCGTAGAACTAGCTGGGGCGACAGATACGCAGTATTTT.

The CDR3 nucleotides read TGCGCCAGCAGCTCCGGGACTAGCGGGGGGTCCTCCTACGAGCAGTACTTC. This codes for CASSSGTSGGSSYEQYF. The V and J genes are TRBV5-1 and TRBJ2-7, with TRBD2 matching over 15 bases. V gave up 3 bases and J gave up 0 bases; unmatched junction bases: 4. Germline CDR1 reads SGHRS; CDR2 reads YFSETQ. This CDR3 contains 17 residues.

The chain uses TRBV5-4 and TRBJ1-2, with 11 bases lining up with TRBD1. Germline V gene lookup returns CDR1 SGHNT and CDR2 YYREEE (reference sequence). CDR3 length equals 17 residues. Trimming at V came to 3 bases and at J to 3 bases, leaving 10 bases not matched to a gene. The CDR3 sequence: CASSWGDRGDVDYGYTF. CDR3 in DNA: TGTGCCAGCAGCTGGGGGGACAGGGGGGACGTGGACTATGGCTACACCTTC.

This clonotype occurred many times. The chain employs TRBV10-3 and TRBJ1-1; a possible D gene is TRBD1 (5 bases). Germline V CDR1 and CDR2: ENHRY, SYGVKD. The CDR3 extends over 11 amino acids. V was trimmed by 4 bases and J by 6 bases, leaving 6 bases between them. CDR3 coding DNA: TGTGCCATCAGTGGGGGGTCTGAAGCTTTCTTT. This gives the protein CAISGGSEAFF.

At least ten counts were recorded for this clonotype. The genes are TRBV30 and TRBJ2-3; tentative D call: TRBD2 (5 bases). V was shortened by 1 base and J by 2 bases, with 10 bases between the two germline ends. CDR1 and CDR2 (germline): GTSNPN, SVGIG (reference sequence). CDR3 length equals 14 residues. CDR3 loop: CAWSGGLPTDTQYF. The DNA for the CDR3 is TGTGCCTGGAGTGGTGGACTCCCCACAGATACGCAGTATTTT.

This clonotype was counted only a few times. The chain employs TRBV15 and TRBJ1-5; D is unclear. Germline CDR1 and CDR2: LNHNV and YYDKDF (reference sequence). CDR3 length: 14 amino acids. V gave up 0 bases and J gave up 4 bases, with 7 bases separating them. Here the CDR3 DNA reads TGTGCCACCAGCAGAGACGGACGGAATCAGCCCCAGCATTTT. This sequence encodes CATSRDGRNQPQHF.

This clonotype has a handful of counts. The V call is TRBV20-1, the J call TRBJ1-5, with TRBD1 as a possible D gene (5 bases). The CDR3 runs 13 residues. Germline-derived CDR1 and CDR2 are DFQATT and SNEGSKA (reference sequence). Trimming cost V 6 bases and J 9 bases, with 18 bases left between them. CDR3 in amino acids: CSAKRTPEGPQHF. The CDR3 region has the DNA TGCAGTGCAAAAAGGACACCAGAAGGGCCCCAGCATTTT.

This clonotype has at least ten counts. The V call is TRBV7-3, the J call TRBJ1-1; tentative D call: TRBD1 (5 bases). V was trimmed by 2 bases and J by 3 bases, leaving 7 bases between them. This CDR3 spans 13 amino acids. Germline V lookup: CDR1 SGHTA, CDR2 FQGTGA. CDR3 DNA: TGTGCCAGCAGCTTAGACAGCTACACTGAAGCTTTCTTT. Protein product: CASSLDSYTEAFF.

This clonotype occurred many times. The chain recombines TRBV29-1 with TRBJ2-1; 13 bases map to TRBD2. J gave up 4 bases and V 8 bases, and 5 bases lay outside the gene matches. Germline CDR1 reads SQVTM; CDR2 reads ANQGSEA. The CDR3 is 14 amino acids. This chain's CDR3 is CSLGTSGKYNEQFF. Here the CDR3 DNA reads TGCAGCCTGGGGACTAGCGGGAAATACAATGAGCAGTTCTTC.